This entry concerns a single T cell receptor (beta chain). No antigen is known for it. No base quality information exists; no much larger clone differs at one position. The time point label, read with the paper, signifies: sample taken at primary tumor resection. Whole RNA extracted from tumor and nontumor lung tissue, or from cryopreserved PBMC samples, was used for TCR sequencing without cell sorting. Samples were obtained from 70 to 85 patients with early-stage, untreated non-small cell lung cancer from the lung TRACERx cohort. Patients were selected for TCR sequencing only if sufficient RNA was available from at least two tumor regions. The cysteine opens and the phenylalanine closes a CDR3 of 14 amino acids. The read is trimmed to its CDR3 DNA, 42 bases read in frame from base 1. Trimming takes 3 bases off V and 3 bases off J; junction bases not matched to a gene: 4. CDR1 and CDR2, looked up from the germline V gene, are SGDLS and YYNGEE.

Receptor libraries were prepared by 5' RACE. Sequencing used a NextSeq 500. In the TCR library protocol, a unique molecular identifier was attached to each TCR cDNA molecule so that PCR and sequencing errors could be corrected. The published analysis was carried out like this. TCR identification, UMI-based error correction and CDR3 extraction were performed with Decombinator tools. Expanded TCRs were defined as those above a frequency of 2 per 1,000, corresponding to the top 1% of the tumor frequency distribution. Renyi diversity was calculated using the R vegan package after each repertoire was subsampled 100 times to 5,000 TCRs. CDR3 similarity networks were built from amino acid triplet string-kernel similarity, connecting CDR3s with pairwise similarity above 0.82. TCRdb took the public reads, trimmed them with fastp at Q25, ran MiXCR for clone calling and kept in-frame beta chains. Here each entry gathers all rows of one CDR3 protein and keeps the most common genes and DNA. In this record, the V and J calls reflect TCRdb's handling and not the investigators' own analysis. Across this sample there are some 83,000 distinct CDR3 sequences, with around 21% seen only once. 6.2% of the sample belongs to the ten largest clones.

This sample stems from a study of spatial heterogeneity in lung cancer (dated by TCRdb to about 2019). For the study in its entirety: More beta-chain than alpha-chain transcripts were consistently detected, likely reflecting higher beta-chain transcript abundance. In the raw uncorrected reads, each unique combination of TCR and UMI appeared more than ten times on average. In non-small cell lung cancer, the study made a quantitative comparison of TCR alpha and beta repertoires among multiple tumor regions, matched nontumor lung and blood. Nonsynonymous mutation counts, determined by whole-exome sequencing of tumor tissue, were related to features of the TCR repertoire. At surgery, hundreds of tumor regions, fewer than 85 matched nontumor lung samples and 45 to 60 PBMC samples were TCR-sequenced for both alpha and beta chains.

What the work shows at the level of the full study, not this receptor alone: Ubiquitous expanded tumor TCRs were detected in blood more often at tumor resection than at routine follow-up. Confirming at a functional level the hypothesis that regional TCRs recognize regional mutations was considered to require additional single-cell paired TCR alpha and beta sequencing.

The receptor was derived from a male donor with early-stage non-small cell lung cancer. The chain is encoded by TRBV9 joined to TRBJ1-1; the central 8 bases match TRBD1. The sequences come from PBMCs, collected at surgery. The CDR3 region has the sequence CASSAGGADTEAFF. The DNA sequence follows: TGTGCCAGCAGCGCAGGGGGCGCGGACACTGAAGCTTTCTTT.